This T cell receptor beta chain comes out of a study of OX40 agonist ivuxolimab in advanced cancers. Study-level information: Given to patients was ivuxolimab, an agonistic anti-OX40 (CD134) antibody. Whole-study findings and limits: CD4+ and CD8+ blood T cells expanded clonally by week 6 at 0.1 to 3.0 mg/kg. Averaging showed that CD8+ T cells had more expanded clones than CD4+ did. Researchers did not establish what antigens the expanded peripheral T cells target.

There are 16 residues in the CDR3. Germline-derived CDR1 and CDR2 are SGHRS and YFSETQ. The V and J ends lost 2 bases and 1 base respectively, with 16 bases between them. Turning to this clone: Its antigen remains unidentified.

Repertoires were generated with immunoSEQ multiplex PCR, while TCRdb's copy carries only in-frame clones and drops some. This sample has roughly 77,000 clones, with approximately 90% found just once. The TCR sequence derives from an adult with an advanced solid tumor such as melanoma, head and neck, liver or kidney cancer. The material sequenced was CD4+ or CD8+ T cells sorted from blood, taken in a trial of the OX40 agonist ivuxolimab. This rearrangement joins TRBV5-1 to TRBJ2-7; D is unclear. DNA for the CDR3: TGCGCCAGCAGCTTACGGCAGAACCGTCCTTCCTACGAGCAGTACTTC. This gives the protein CASSLRQNRPSYEQYF.